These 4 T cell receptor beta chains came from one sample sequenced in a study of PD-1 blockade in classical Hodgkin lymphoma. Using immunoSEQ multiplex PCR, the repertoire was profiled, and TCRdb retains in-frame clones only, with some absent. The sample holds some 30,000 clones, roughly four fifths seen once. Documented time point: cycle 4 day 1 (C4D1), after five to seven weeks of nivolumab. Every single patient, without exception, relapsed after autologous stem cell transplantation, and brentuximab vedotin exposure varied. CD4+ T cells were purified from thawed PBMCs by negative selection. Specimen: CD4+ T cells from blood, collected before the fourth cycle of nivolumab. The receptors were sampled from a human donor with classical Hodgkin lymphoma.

The CDR3 region has the DNA TGTGCCAGCAGTTACTCTCACGAGCAGTACTTC. Residues: CASSYSHEQYF. The chain is built from TRBV6-5 and TRBJ2-7; D call uncertain. The V and J ends lost 0 bases and 5 bases respectively, with 2 bases between them. The CDR3 totals 11 residues. Germline CDR1 MNHEY, CDR2 SVGAGI.

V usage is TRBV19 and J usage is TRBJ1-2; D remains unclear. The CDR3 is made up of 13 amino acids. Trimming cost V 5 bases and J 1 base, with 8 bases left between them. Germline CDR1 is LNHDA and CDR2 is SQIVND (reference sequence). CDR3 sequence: CASSVLLNYGYTF. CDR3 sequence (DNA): TGTGCCAGTAGTGTTCTTCTTAACTATGGCTACACCTTC.

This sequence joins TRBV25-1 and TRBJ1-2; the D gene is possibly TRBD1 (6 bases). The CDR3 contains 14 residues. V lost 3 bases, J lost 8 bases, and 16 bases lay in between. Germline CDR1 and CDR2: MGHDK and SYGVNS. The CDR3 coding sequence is TGTGCCAGCAGTGATCCGGGGGCAAGGAAAGGCTACACCTTC. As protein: CASSDPGARKGYTF.

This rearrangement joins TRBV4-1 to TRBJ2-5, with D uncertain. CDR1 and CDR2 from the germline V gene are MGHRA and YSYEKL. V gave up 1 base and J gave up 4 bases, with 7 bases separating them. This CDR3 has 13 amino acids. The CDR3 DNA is TGCGCCAGCAGCCAAGGATCTGGAGAGACCCAGTACTTC. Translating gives CASSQGSGETQYF.